This T cell receptor beta chain was recovered during a study of OX40 agonist ivuxolimab in advanced cancers. Regarding the complete study: The costimulatory receptor OX40 (CD134) was targeted by ivuxolimab, a fully human IgG2 agonistic monoclonal antibody. The dose-escalation cohort was approximately 83% male with a mean age of about 58 years, ranging from roughly 23 to 79. Partial responses occurred in three dose-escalation patients: two with cutaneous melanoma and one with hepatocellular carcinoma. Of the approximately 54 patients in dose escalation, 19 had hepatocellular carcinoma, around 15 had melanoma, 9 had renal cell carcinoma and 9 had head and neck cancer. Patients were allowed to have had prior anti-PD-1, anti-PD-L1 or anti-CTLA-4 therapy, and around 37% of the dose-escalation patients had previously received checkpoint inhibitors. Intravenous ivuxolimab was administered to patients every 2 weeks at six dose levels: 0.01, 0.1, 0.3, 1.5, 3 and 10 mg/kg. The monotherapy dose-escalation portion (N of about 47 patients) of the phase I ivuxolimab trial is reported in the paper. Peripheral TCRbeta sequencing aimed to test whether ivuxolimab altered TCR sequence diversity and caused clonal T-cell expansion. What the research found in general, with its limitations: Partial responders in the 0.1-3.0 mg/kg groups had among the lowest normalized peripheral clonal expansion, especially among CD8+ T cells. Clonal expansion of both CD4+ and CD8+ blood T cells was observed from baseline to week 6 at doses 0.1 to 3.0 mg/kg. After ivuxolimab, expanded clones were on average more numerous among CD8+ T cells than among CD4+ T cells. Low levels of normalized T-cell clonal expansion were also seen in some patients who did not respond. The antigen specificity of the clonally expanded peripheral T cells was not determined.

To sequence the TCRbeta CDR3 region, genomic DNA was isolated from the sorted cells. The immunoSEQ Assay was used to sequence the TCRbeta CDR3 regions. What TCRdb holds here is the immuneACCESS table cut down to in-frame rearrangements. Part of the clones is not present; checked against another copy, under half of the missing clones reflect an unresolved V gene, and the others are unexplained. The sample table contains some 70,000 clones; only one count was recorded for 89% of them. The ten largest clones add up to around 1% of the sample. Patients with autoimmune disease history or receiving systemic immunosuppression were excluded from the trial. In every dose cohort, peripheral blood was drawn for TCR sequencing at baseline, cycle 4 day 1, and cycle 7 day 1. Samples were obtained from an open-label, multicenter, first-in-human phase I dose-escalation trial of ivuxolimab. Adults with locally advanced or metastatic melanoma, renal cell, hepatocellular, or head and neck squamous cell carcinoma were enrolled in the trial. CD4+ and CD8+ T cells were sorted separately from peripheral blood before TCR sequencing.

The germline V gene provides CDR1 SGHTA and CDR2 FQGNSA. Between the V and J ends, shortened by 4 bases and 6 bases respectively, the junction contains 13 bases. The CDR3 spans 14 residues, from the cysteine through the phenylalanine. Only the CDR3 part of the read is kept: 42 bases, read in frame from the first base. In regard to this clone: What this receptor recognizes is not known. No per-base quality is available; no much larger clone lies one base away.

Sequences were derived from CD4+ or CD8+ T cells sorted from blood, sampled in a trial of the OX40 agonist ivuxolimab. The chain is encoded by TRBV7-2 joined to TRBJ1-5, with a tentative D gene TRBD1 over 6 matching bases. This clonotype was sampled from an adult with an advanced solid tumor such as melanoma, head and neck, liver or kidney cancer. The CDR3 protein is CASSSQGPGQPQHF. The bases read TGTGCCAGCAGCTCACAGGGTCCGGGTCAGCCCCAGCATTTT.